Included here is one T cell receptor (beta chain) sequence, with context. The antigen it recognizes is unknown. No quality values exist for individual bases; no much larger clone is one base distant. This sample is part of a study of blood T cell repertoires in COVID-19 (TCRdb year 2020). As for the study more broadly: The collaborator samples originated in the United States, Italy and Spain and spanned the acute and convalescent phases of COVID-19. Subjects who had been exposed to COVID-19, were actively infected with it, or had recovered from it provided the deeply sampled blood TCRbeta repertoires that made up the dataset. Where available, HLA class I and class II types were taken from metadata supplied by the sample provider and were not determined by assay-based typing. The sample metadata nearly always contained a de-identified subject ID, COVID-19 status, age in years and sex. The repertoires were released in a freely available public database meant as a resource for research on the immune response to SARS-CoV-2. Samples were obtained from the ongoing ImmuneRACE study (first 160 participants) and from some 1,200 subjects provided by 6 global collaborators. The prospective study material was composed of cDNA or gDNA derived from T cells, B-cell-depleted T cells, or PBMCs.

The full study reports these points: How much clinical and demographic metadata was included differed by source and by participant, and the metadata was provided uncurated.

TCRbeta CDR3 regions were amplified from genomic DNA by means of the immunoSEQ Assay, a bias-controlled multiplex PCR. On the study's bioinformatics: The number of nucleated cells in each sample was estimated by amplification of reference gene primers within the assay. To quantify the absolute abundance of each unique TCRbeta CDR3 rearrangement, sequence reads were collapsed and filtered. Productive Simpson clonality was computed per sample as the square root of Simpson's diversity index over productive rearrangements. TCRdb mirrors the immuneACCESS table, restricted to in-frame sequences. Some clones are absent from its copies; in checked studies, under half trace to an unresolved V gene, and the reason for the others is unknown. V and J calls plus clone size are reproduced from that table; the DNA served to infer D and trimming. Counted in this sample were around 370,000 clones; roughly 86% of them appeared once. In total, the top ten clones hold around 6.6% of the sample.

One collaborating source in Seattle enrolled patients during active infection and followed them longitudinally through the course of disease. Collaborating institutions collected whole blood in K2EDTA tubes following their own protocols. Collaborator samples were shipped for TCRbeta analysis as frozen whole blood, isolated PBMCs, or DNA extracted from either sample type. The material sequenced was peripheral blood. The receptor was isolated from a woman in her 70s with COVID-19, enrolled during active disease.

Here the CDR3 is given as CASSMRQANYGYTF. The nucleotide sequence is TGTGCCAGTAGTATGCGACAGGCCAACTATGGCTACACCTTC. The chain is made from TRBV19 and TRBJ1-2, with a weak D call of TRBD1 (6 bases match). The germline V gene (reference sequence) supplies CDR1 LNHDA and CDR2 SQIVND. V gives up 3 bases and J gives up 2 bases, and the segment between their germline ends measures 10 bases. From the cysteine through the phenylalanine, the CDR3 covers 14 amino acids. The sequence is cut down to CDR3 DNA, 42 bases in frame from base 1.